These 10 T cell receptor beta chains came from one sample sequenced in a study of cytotoxic CD8 clonotypes in ibrutinib-treated CLL. TCRdb's table, derived via immunoSEQ multiplex PCR, lists solely in-frame clones and lacks some. Here the sample spans around 150,000 clones, 81% being singletons. The starting material was PBMCs, obtained after 12 months of ibrutinib treatment. These TCRs come from a human donor with chronic lymphocytic leukemia.

The chain uses TRBV10-3 and TRBJ2-3; 12 bases match TRBD2. The CDR3 runs 15 residues. The J segment lost 6 bases and the V segment lost 4 bases, leaving 5 bases of the junction unmatched. The germline gives CDR1 ENHRY, CDR2 SYGVKD. In nucleotides, the CDR3 is TGTGCCATCAGTGCCCTAGCGGGGGGGATGGATACGCAGTATTTT. This translates into CAISALAGGMDTQYF.

The rearrangement uses TRBV18 and TRBJ1-4, with no clear D. Trimming took off 2 bases at V and 6 bases at J, with 10 bases between the two ends. The CDR3 runs 14 residues. Germline CDR1 and CDR2: KGHSH and LQKENI. The CDR3 DNA sequence: TGTGCCAGCTCACCAAGGCGGCTAGATGAAAAACTGTTTTTT. As protein: CASSPRRLDEKLFF. The variable domain in full, with the rest retrieved from reference TRBV18 and TRBJ1-4, is NAGVMQNPRHLVRRRGQEARLRCSPMKGHSHVYWYRQLPEEGLKFMVYLQKENIIDESGMPKERFSAEFPKEGPSILRIQQVVRGDSAAYFCASSPRRLDEKLFFGSGTQLSVL.

The V call is TRBV5-4, the J call TRBJ2-2; 10 nucleotides line up with TRBD2. J lost 0 bases, V lost 5 bases, and 1 base had no gene match. The germline V gene has CDR1 SGHNT and CDR2 YYREEE (reference sequence). This CDR3 is 15 amino acids long. CDR3 DNA sequence: TGTGCCAGCAGTACTAGCGGGGCGAACACCGGGGAGCTGTTTTTT. Protein sequence: CASSTSGANTGELFF.

The CDR3 loop reads CASVGQGNSPLHF. The CDR3 DNA follows: TGTGCCAGCGTAGGTCAGGGGAATTCACCCCTCCACTTT. The chain couples TRBV2 to TRBJ1-6; a weak D match, TRBD1 (6 bases). With 8 bases removed from V and 7 bases from J, the gap between germline ends came to 12 bases. The CDR3 is made up of 13 amino acids. The germline CDR1 and CDR2 sequences are SNHLY and FYNNEI.

The chain joins TRBV5-4 to TRBJ1-4; D ambiguous. The ends were cut back, 1 base at V and 4 bases at J, with 5 bases in the middle. CDR1 and CDR2 from the germline V gene are SGHNT and YYREEE (reference sequence). The CDR3 totals 13 residues. The CDR3 DNA follows: TGTGCCAGCAGCTTGCGAGTTAATGAAAAACTGTTTTTT. Its protein product is CASSLRVNEKLFF.

In DNA, the CDR3 is TGTGCCAGCAGCTTCTTCGGGGAGGGGGCGCAATCCGGGGAGCTGTTTTTT. Amino acids: CASSFFGEGAQSGELFF. This chain connects TRBV5-6 to TRBJ2-2; D possibly matches TRBD1 or TRBD2 (7 bases each). The V end was cut by 2 bases, the J end by 6 bases, with 20 bases between. The germline gives CDR1 SGHDT, CDR2 YYEEEE. CDR3 length: 17 amino acids. The whole variable domain, remainder taken from reference TRBV5-6 and TRBJ2-2, is DAGVTQSPTHLIKTRGQQVTLRCSPKSGHDTVSWYQQALGQGPQFIFQYYEEEERQRGNFPDRFSGHQFPNYSSELNVNALLLGDSALYLCASSFFGEGAQSGELFFGEGSRLTVL.

The chain recombines TRBV5-6 with TRBJ2-5; 8 bases are shared with TRBD1. The ends lost 0 bases at V and 4 bases at J; junction bases unmatched: 5. Germline CDR1 reads SGHDT; CDR2 reads YYEEEE. This CDR3 has 15 residues. CDR3 sequence (DNA): TGTGCCAGCAGCTTGGGGACAGGGAAGCCAGAGACCCAGTACTTC. This sequence encodes CASSLGTGKPETQYF. Full variable domain (missing parts from reference TRBV5-6 and TRBJ2-5): DAGVTQSPTHLIKTRGQQVTLRCSPKSGHDTVSWYQQALGQGPQFIFQYYEEEERQRGNFPDRFSGHQFPNYSSELNVNALLLGDSALYLCASSLGTGKPETQYFGPGTRLLVL.

The V call is TRBV2, the J call TRBJ2-3; no reliable D call. This CDR3 has 13 amino acids. Germline assignment: CDR1 SNHLY and CDR2 FYNNEI. Trimming stripped 2 bases from V and 1 base from J, with 4 bases between. CDR3: CASSEMGTDTQYF. The CDR3, as DNA: TGTGCCAGCAGTGAAATGGGCACAGATACGCAGTATTTT.

The rearrangement joins TRBV1 to TRBJ2-3; the D call in the table, TRBD1, was not verified against the DNA. TRBV1 is given as a pseudogene. This CDR3 has 16 residues. In DNA, the CDR3 is TGCACCAGCAGCCAGCTCAGGGGGCCCTACCATGTTACGCAGTATTTT. Its protein is CTSSQLRGPYHVTQYF.

The table lists this clone with a few counts. The chain couples TRBV11-2 to TRBJ2-7; D is possibly TRBD2 (6 bases). Germline V gives CDR1 SGHAT, CDR2 FQNNGV. This CDR3 has 14 residues. Trimming took off 1 base at V and 3 bases at J, with 10 bases between the two ends. For the CDR3, the DNA is TGTGCCAGCAGCTTAGGCGGGGCCGACTACGAGCAGTACTTC. Translation: CASSLGGADYEQYF.